The 7 T cell receptor beta chains below all came from one sample that was sequenced in a study of cytomegalovirus exposure and HLA in healthy donors. Profiling relied on immunoSEQ multiplex PCR, and the TCRdb table lists in-frame clones only, not all of them. Of 82,000 or so clones listed, more than 85% are singletons. The sequencing input was PBMCs. All receptors come from a man between 18 and 29 years old in good health and CMV-seronegative.

The J gene is TRBJ1-2, the V gene TRBV28; TRBD1 matches 9 bases. The CDR3 has 14 residues. Germline CDR1 MDHEN, CDR2 SYDVKM. V shed 8 bases, J shed 2 bases, and the junction held 6 bases outside the gene matches. In nucleotides, the CDR3 is TGTGCCAGCCGCCCGGGACAGGGCAACTATGGCTACACCTTC. Protein sequence: CASRPGQGNYGYTF.

V gene TRBV5-1 combines with J gene TRBJ2-1, with TRBD2 matching 9 bases. The CDR3 loop spans 15 amino acids. CDR1 SGHRS and CDR2 YFSETQ come from the germline V gene. Trimming removed 2 bases from V and 5 bases from J; junction bases left unmatched: 5. The CDR3: CASSFGLAGNNEQFF. The CDR3 DNA sequence: TGCGCCAGCAGCTTCGGGCTAGCGGGAAACAATGAGCAGTTCTTC.

The chain is built from TRBV19 and TRBJ1-5; 7 bases are a match to TRBD1. The CDR3 extends over 16 amino acids. Germline values: CDR1 LNHDA, CDR2 SQIVND (reference sequence). Unmatched junction bases numbered 11, after V lost 8 bases and J lost 1 base. The DNA of the CDR3 is TGTGCCAGTCTTGGGTGGGGGACAGCCAGCAATCAGCCCCAGCATTTT. The encoded protein is CASLGWGTASNQPQHF.

V usage is TRBV11-3 and J usage is TRBJ1-3, with D maybe TRBD1 (5 bases). Germline V lookup: CDR1 SGHNT, CDR2 YENEEA. The CDR3 extends over 13 amino acids. Between the trimmed V and J ends, which lost 1 base and 4 bases, there was a span of 5 bases. CDR3 in DNA: TGTGCCAGCAGCTTAGCAGGGGGAAACACCATATATTTT. Protein product: CASSLAGGNTIYF.

The gene calls are TRBV6-7 and TRBJ1-5; 11 nucleotides agree with TRBD1. TRBV6-7 is an open reading frame, and its role is uncertain. Trimming removed 2 bases from V and 4 bases from J; junction bases left unmatched: 1. This CDR3 contains 15 residues. The CDR3 coding sequence is TGTGCCAGCAGTTACGGGACAGGGGGGAATCAGCCCCAGCATTTT. Its protein is CASSYGTGGNQPQHF.

The chain has TRBV5-5 and TRBJ1-2, with D perhaps TRBD1 (5 bases). The ends were cut back, 1 base at V and 8 bases at J, with 21 bases in the middle. CDR1 and CDR2 (germline): SGHKS, YYEKEE (reference sequence). The CDR3 runs 16 residues. CDR3 residues: CASSLSWDSLWGGYTF. The CDR3 DNA follows: TGTGCCAGCAGCTTGAGTTGGGACTCTCTCTGGGGCGGCTACACCTTC.

V and J are TRBV6-6 and TRBJ2-7, with a weak D call TRBD2 (5 bases). The CDR3 is 14 amino acids. V gave up 4 bases and J gave up 2 bases, with 12 bases separating them. The germline CDR1 and CDR2 sequences are MNHNY and SVGAGI (reference sequence). CDR3 sequence: CASSSPGVTYEQYF. The CDR3 DNA sequence: TGTGCCAGCAGTTCACCCGGGGTCACCTACGAGCAGTACTTC.